The 13 T cell receptor beta chains below come from one sample, sequenced in a study of spatial heterogeneity in lung cancer. Noted time point: sample taken at primary tumor resection. Whole RNA obtained from tumor, nontumor lung or frozen PBMC underwent sequencing without sorting. One entry per CDR3 protein results from TCRdb running MiXCR on the 5' RACE reads. The data show more than 20,000 distinct CDR3 sequences, about 4.9% seen once. The source material was PBMCs, sampled at surgery. The receptors here all came from a male donor with early-stage non-small cell lung cancer.

There are a few counts of this clonotype. The J gene is TRBJ2-1, the V gene TRBV19; TRBD1 agrees at 8 bases. The CDR3 spans 13 residues. Unmatched junction bases numbered 6, after V lost 7 bases and J lost 7 bases. Germline values: CDR1 LNHDA, CDR2 SQIVND (reference sequence). DNA for the CDR3: TGTGCCAGTACCAGGACAGGGTGGAATGAGCAGTTCTTC. Amino acids: CASTRTGWNEQFF. The full variable domain, completed using reference TRBV19 and TRBJ2-1, is DGGITQSPKYLFRKEGQNVTLSCEQNLNHDAMYWYRQDPGQGLRLIYYSQIVNDFQKGDIAEGYSVSREKKESFPLTVTSAQKNPTAFYLCASTRTGWNEQFFGPGTRLTVL.

This clonotype has just a few counts. The chain combines TRBV7-3 with TRBJ2-1, with 9 bases identical to TRBD2. There are 16 residues in the CDR3. Germline V CDR1 and CDR2: SGHTA, FQGTGA. With V trimmed by 3 bases and J by 4 bases, 7 bases remained unmatched. CDR3 sequence reads: CASSFHQAGGYNEQFF. The DNA of the CDR3 is TGTGCCAGCAGCTTCCACCAAGCGGGGGGATACAATGAGCAGTTCTTC.

The table lists this clonotype with many counts. The chain joins TRBV19 to TRBJ2-7, with D possibly being TRBD1 or TRBD2 (6 bases each). This CDR3 is 13 amino acids long. The germline gives CDR1 LNHDA, CDR2 SQIVND (reference sequence). V was cut by 6 bases and J by 7 bases, with 16 bases left in between. In DNA form, the CDR3 reads TGTGCCAGTAGGCCACCGGGGGCTCGGGAGCAGTACTTC. This translates into CASRPPGAREQYF.

This clonotype was detected many times. V gene TRBV7-3 combines with J gene TRBJ2-2; D unresolved. Germline values: CDR1 SGHTA, CDR2 FQGTGA. This CDR3 region has 13 residues. The ends were cut back, 8 bases at V and 6 bases at J, with 13 bases in the middle. This CDR3 reads CASQGPAPGELFF. DNA for the CDR3: TGTGCCAGCCAAGGCCCGGCCCCCGGGGAGCTGTTTTTT. Based on the CDR3 plus reference TRBV7-3 and TRBJ2-2, the full variable domain is GAGVSQTPSNKVTEKGKYVELRCDPISGHTALYWYRQSLGQGPEFLIYFQGTGAADDSGLPNDRFFAVRPEGSVSTLKIQRTERGDSAVYLCASQGPAPGELFFGEGSRLTVL.

This clonotype was seen many times. The chain employs TRBV7-8 and TRBJ2-3, with D perhaps given as TRBD1 or TRBD2 (5 bases each). The V and J ends lost 5 bases and 2 bases respectively, with 20 bases between them. CDR3 length: 17 residues. Per germline, CDR1 SGHVS and CDR2 FQNEAQ. CDR3 sequence (DNA): TGTGCCAGCAGCCATCTCCGAGGGGCCGGAATCACAGATACGCAGTATTTT. It encodes CASSHLRGAGITDTQYF.

This clonotype was counted many times. The CDR3: CASSRHGGGQETQYF. CDR3 DNA: TGTGCCAGCAGTCGGCATGGCGGGGGGCAAGAGACCCAGTACTTC. This chain uses TRBV12-3 or TRBV12-4 with TRBJ2-5, with 8 bases fitting TRBD2. Trimming removed 5 bases from V and 2 bases from J; junction bases left unmatched: 7. CDR3 length: 15 amino acids.

This chain connects TRBV9 to TRBJ2-1; 7 positions agree with TRBD2. Germline CDR1 SGDLS, CDR2 YYNGEE. The CDR3 runs to 16 residues. V was pared by 2 bases and J by 11 bases, with 16 bases of the junction left unmatched. CDR3: CASSVSGTTRYDKQFF. In nucleotides, the CDR3 is TGTGCCAGCAGCGTTTCCGGGACTACCCGCTACGATAAGCAGTTCTTC. Full variable domain (rest looked up from reference TRBV9 and TRBJ2-1): DSGVTQTPKHLITATGQRVTLRCSPRSGDLSVYWYQQSLDQGLQFLIQYYNGEERAKGNILERFSAQQFPDLHSELNLSSLELGDSALYFCASSVSGTTRYDKQFFGPGTRLTVL.

This chain joins TRBV4-2 and TRBJ2-7; D may be TRBD1 or TRBD2 (5 bases each). V shed 4 bases and J shed 6 bases, with 25 bases lying between them. The CDR3 spans 17 residues. CDR1 and CDR2 from the germline V gene are LGHNA and YNFKEQ. CDR3 residues: CASSRVTGGVGLGEQYF. Written as DNA, the CDR3 is TGTGCCAGCAGCCGCGTAACTGGGGGAGTAGGTTTAGGCGAGCAGTACTTC.

The sample holds many counts of this clonotype. The rearrangement links TRBV7-9 to TRBJ2-7; 8 positions match TRBD2. The CDR3 is made up of 12 amino acids. CDR1 is SEHNR, CDR2 FQNEAQ, per germline (reference sequence). V was clipped by 6 bases and J by 4 bases; unmatched bases: 2. CDR3 sequence reads: CASRSGGYEQYF. The CDR3 coding sequence is TGTGCCAGCAGAAGCGGGGGATACGAGCAGTACTTC.

This clonotype was counted at least ten times. V gene TRBV12-3 or TRBV12-4 combines with J gene TRBJ1-1; D is unresolved. This CDR3 spans 14 amino acids. V lost 7 bases and J 0 bases, leaving 12 bases between the germline ends. CDR3 sequence reads: CASTRTGMNTEAFF. The CDR3 coding sequence is TGTGCCAGCACCCGGACTGGAATGAACACTGAAGCTTTCTTT.

This clonotype occurred many times. In nucleotides, the CDR3 is TGTGCCAGCAGCTCCAGACAGGGAGGGTCTCTCAGCGCAGATACGCAGTATTTT. This codes for CASSSRQGGSLSADTQYF. The chain employs TRBV14 and TRBJ2-3; the D gene could be TRBD1 or TRBD2 (7 bases each). The CDR3 is 18 residues long. Germline V lookup: CDR1 SGHDN, CDR2 FVKESK. V was shortened by 5 bases and J by 4 bases, with 25 bases between the two germline ends.

This clonotype was counted ten times or more. The J gene is TRBJ1-2, the V gene TRBV5-4; tentative D call: TRBD1 (6 bases). V was shortened by 6 bases and J by 5 bases, with 20 bases between the two germline ends. Germline CDR1 SGHNT, CDR2 YYREEE (reference sequence). The CDR3 spans 15 residues. The CDR3 nucleotides are TGTGCCAGCACCTCCGCCTGGGGGGGGGCTTATGGCTACACCTTC. Protein sequence: CASTSAWGGAYGYTF. Full variable domain (rest looked up from reference TRBV5-4 and TRBJ1-2): ETGVTQSPTHLIKTRGQQVTLRCSSQSGHNTVSWYQQALGQGPQFIFQYYREEENGRGNFPPRFSGLQFPNYSSELNVNALELDDSALYLCASTSAWGGAYGYTFGSGTRLTVV.

The rearrangement joins TRBV3-1 to TRBJ2-7, with D perhaps being TRBD1 or TRBD2 (5 bases each). Per germline, CDR1 LGHDT and CDR2 YNNKEL (reference sequence). The CDR3 sequence is 18 residues long. V was cut by 1 base and J by 0 bases, with 19 bases left in between. The CDR3 spells CASSQGGPGTTFSYEQYF. Written as DNA, the CDR3 is TGTGCCAGCAGCCAAGGAGGCCCCGGGACGACTTTCTCCTACGAGCAGTACTTC.